This T cell receptor beta chain derives from a study of CD8+CD57+ T cells in acquired aplastic anemia. Study information: The DNA of sorted CD4+ and CD8+ cells averaged 3.2 ug.

Genomic DNA constituted the template upon which TCR beta VDJ and CDR3 profiling was performed. Using its own MiXCR run on the reads, TCRdb lists one record per CDR3 protein. The sample has under 200,000 distinct CDR3 sequences, roughly 43% seen once. This CDR3 is built from 12 residues. Looked up from germline, CDR1 is DFQATT and CDR2 is SNEGSKA (reference sequence). V gave up 2 bases and J gave up 5 bases, with 7 bases separating them. The patients chosen for sequencing had shown expansion of CD8+CD57+ cells (detected by flow cytometry). Every patient was diagnosed with severe acquired aplastic anemia. Comments on this clonotype: The antigen remains unidentified.

Broader study findings: Fewer than 30 CD8+ CDR3 sequences were shared between patients and controls.

This sequence joins TRBV20-1 and TRBJ2-1; D not certain. Input material: sorted CD4+, CD8+, or CD8+CD57+ T cells (not recorded which) from PBMCs. The clonotype comes from a human donor with aplastic anemia. The CDR3 here is CSARRGDNEQFF. CDR3 nucleotides: TGCAGTGCTAGACGTGGGGACAATGAGCAGTTCTTC.